This T cell receptor (beta chain) was found in a study of blood T cell repertoires in COVID-19. Method: immunoSEQ multiplex PCR; TCRdb's copy keeps in-frame clones and lacks some. The data show hundreds of thousands of clones, with roughly nine tenths seen just once and almost 3% held by the top ten. The CDR3 loop spans 14 amino acids. V trimming: 2 bases; J trimming: 3 bases; junction bases outside the gene matches: 3. The germline CDR1 and CDR2 sequences are MNHEY and SMNVEV (reference sequence). This sequence joins TRBV27 and TRBJ2-7, with TRBD1 matching over 8 bases. Sequencing was carried out using PBMCs or T cells enriched from blood (not recorded which). The TCR originated in a woman between 25 and 40 years old who had recovered from COVID-19. CDR3 loop: CASSLGTGVYEQYF. CDR3 nucleotides: TGTGCCAGCAGTTTAGGGACAGGTGTCTACGAGCAGTACTTC.